The rows below give T cell receptor beta chains drawn from one sample of a study of graft-versus-host responses after intestinal transplantation. Sequencing used immunoSEQ multiplex PCR; TCRdb keeps in-frame clones, though not all of them. Among 12,000 or so clones listed, 91% were seen once. The sample consisted of PBMCs, taken 105 days after intestinal transplantation. These receptors were taken from a human patient who received an intestinal transplant, so some T cells may come from the graft donor. Each CDR3 is given with its conserved first and last residue. D genes are given only for firm matches. The listing skips clone size in some rows; elsewhere it reads once, few, many or a size class.

CDR3 DNA | CDR3 protein | J gene | clone size | V gene | D gene
TGTGCCAGCAGCCCTAGGCTTGGGACAGGCTACAATGAGCAGTTCTTC | CASSPRLGTGYNEQFF | TRBJ2-1 | . | TRBV13 | TRBD1
TGTGCCAGTAGCGGACTAGCGGGAGGGGTGGAGACCCAGTACTTC | CASSGLAGGVETQYF | TRBJ2-5 | . | TRBV19 | TRBD2
TGTGCCAGCAGTGTTACTACAAATGAGCAGTTCTTC | CASSVTTNEQFF | TRBJ2-1 | . | TRBV6-1 | .
TGTGCCAGCAGCGTATTTGAGGCTATCTCCTATAATTCACCCCTCCACTTT | CASSVFEAISYNSPLHF | TRBJ1-6 | . | TRBV9 | .
TGTGCCAGCAGCATTACCCAGGGCACTGAAGCTTTCTTT | CASSITQGTEAFF | TRBJ1-1 | . | TRBV7-9 | .
TGTGCCAGGGGGACAGGGTCCACTGAAGCTTTCTTT | CARGTGSTEAFF | TRBJ1-1 | . | TRBV2 | TRBD1
TGTGCCACCCTGTCCCGGCGGGAGGGCTCCTACAATGAGCAGTTCTTC | CATLSRREGSYNEQFF | TRBJ2-1 | once | TRBV15 | TRBD2
TGCGCCAGCAGCTCAGGGGGCGCCCTCGTTTACACCTTC | CASSSGGALVYTF | TRBJ1-2 | . | TRBV5-1 | TRBD1
TGTGCCAGCAGCGTAGCTAACAATGAGCAGTTCTTC | CASSVANNEQFF | TRBJ2-1 | . | TRBV9 | .
TGCACCAGCAGCCAAGGACTCGCGGGGGGGCAAACCGGGGAGCTGTTTTTT | CTSSQGLAGGQTGELFF | TRBJ2-2 | . | TRBV1 | .
TGTGCCAGCAGTGTCGACAGGGACAATCAGCCCCAGCATTTT | CASSVDRDNQPQHF | TRBJ1-5 | few | TRBV2 | TRBD1
TGTGCCAGCAGTCTAAGGACAGGGGTTAACTATGGCTACACCTTC | CASSLRTGVNYGYTF | TRBJ1-2 | once | TRBV27 | TRBD1
TGTGCCAGCAGTTTGAGCGGGAGATCCTACGAGCAGTACTTC | CASSLSGRSYEQYF | TRBJ2-7 | . | TRBV28 | TRBD2
TGTGCCAGCTCACTGGCAGGGGGGGTGACTGAAGCTTTCTTT | CASSLAGGVTEAFF | TRBJ1-1 | . | TRBV18 | TRBD1
TGTGCCAGTAGTATGGGTCCGGGGGATGGCTACACCTTC | CASSMGPGDGYTF | TRBJ1-2 | once | TRBV19 | .
TGTGCCAGCAGCCCCCGACAGGGCTCCTACAATGAGCAGTTCTTC | CASSPRQGSYNEQFF | TRBJ2-1 | . | TRBV7-6 | TRBD1
TGTGCCAGCAGTCGTACAGGGGGCCTTAGCACAGATACGCAGTATTTT | CASSRTGGLSTDTQYF | TRBJ2-3 | . | TRBV2 | TRBD1
TGTGCCAGCAGTGGAGGTGGGGACACCTTC | CASSGGGDTF | TRBJ1-2 | . | TRBV6-1 | .
TGTGCCAGCAGCCAAGATGGGAATAGCGGGTCGAACACCGGGGAGCTGTTTTTT | CASSQDGNSGSNTGELFF | TRBJ2-2 | . | TRBV14 | TRBD2
TGTGCCAGCAGCTTAGCCCAGCGGGGGGGCACAGATACGCAGTATTTT | CASSLAQRGGTDTQYF | TRBJ2-3 | . | TRBV11-2 | TRBD2
TGTGCCAGCAGCTCAAACGGAGGGTTAGCTTTCTTT | CASSSNGGLAFF | TRBJ1-1 | . | TRBV7-3 | .
TGCGCCAGCAGACCCTTGGGAGGGAAAGGTCGCACAGATACGCAGTATTTT | CASRPLGGKGRTDTQYF | TRBJ2-3 | once | TRBV23-1 | TRBD2
TGTGCCAGCAGTGACCCCCGGCGGGGGGGGGCCAACTATGGCTACACCTTC | CASSDPRRGGANYGYTF | TRBJ1-2 | . | TRBV2 | .
TGCGCCAGCAGCCATCCCAGGGGGCAAGAGACCCAGTACTTC | CASSHPRGQETQYF | TRBJ2-5 | . | TRBV4-1 | TRBD1
TGTGCGATTTCTAGCTCCTACAATGAGCAGTTCTTC | CAISSSYNEQFF | TRBJ2-1 | . | TRBV5-4 | .
TGCGCCAGCAGCCAAGCCTACTGGGGTGGAAACACCATATATTTT | CASSQAYWGGNTIYF | TRBJ1-3 | . | TRBV4-1 | .
TGTGCCAGCAGCGTACCAACCGGGTCAAACACTGAAGCTTTCTTT | CASSVPTGSNTEAFF | TRBJ1-1 | . | TRBV7-6 | .
TGCGCCAGCAGCCAAGGGGTTCAAGAGACCCAGTACTTC | CASSQGVQETQYF | TRBJ2-5 | . | TRBV4-1 | .
TGTGCCAGCAGCTTGGGGGAGGGTCTCTACGAGCAGTACTTC | CASSLGEGLYEQYF | TRBJ2-7 | . | TRBV7-2 | TRBD2